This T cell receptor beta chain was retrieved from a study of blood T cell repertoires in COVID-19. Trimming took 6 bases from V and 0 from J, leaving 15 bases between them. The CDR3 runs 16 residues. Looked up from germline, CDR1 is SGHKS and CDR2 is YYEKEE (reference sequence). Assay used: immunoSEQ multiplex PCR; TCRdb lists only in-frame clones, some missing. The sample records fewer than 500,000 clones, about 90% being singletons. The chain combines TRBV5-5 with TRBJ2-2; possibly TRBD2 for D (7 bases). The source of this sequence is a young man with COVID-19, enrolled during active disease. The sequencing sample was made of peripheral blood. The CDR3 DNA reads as TGTGCCAGCACCCATGGGGGGGGCGCGAACACCGGGGAGCTGTTTTTT. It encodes CASTHGGGANTGELFF. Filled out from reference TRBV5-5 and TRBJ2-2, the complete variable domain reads DAGVTQSPTHLIKTRGQQVTLRCSPISGHKSVSWYQQVLGQGPQFIFQYYEKEERGRGNFPDRFSARQFPNYSSELNVNALLLGDSALYLCASTHGGGANTGELFFGEGSRLTVL.